This T cell receptor (beta chain) comes out of a study of T cells in lung cancer brain metastases. Study in general: Tobacco use history was present in about 85% of the roughly 20 patients, median around 42 pack-years.

Overall study results and limits: Brain metastasis T cell infiltration was not adjusted for preoperative corticosteroid effects.

Produced via immunoSEQ multiplex PCR; TCRdb's table is partial and in-frame only. The sample carries about 4,800 clones, roughly 85% recorded once. Germline V gives CDR1 MGHRA, CDR2 YSYEKL. CDR3 length equals 14 residues. With 1 base removed from V and 7 bases from J, the gap between germline ends came to 10 bases. Concerning this clone: The antigen remains unidentified.

The source material was tumor tissue from the primary lung tumor. The chain joins TRBV4-1 to TRBJ1-4; no definite D call. The origin of this receptor is a woman between 45 and 65 years old with non-small cell lung cancer. The CDR3 sequence is CASSQVQMGEKLFF. The CDR3 DNA reads as TGCGCCAGCAGCCAAGTACAGATGGGTGAAAAACTGTTTTTT.